This T cell receptor (beta chain) derives from a study of spatial heterogeneity in lung cancer. Across the whole study: The cohort: approximately 66 early-stage, untreated non-small cell lung cancer patients. Study results and limitations: Compared with follow-up, resection was when ubiquitous expanded tumor TCRs appeared in blood more.

In this sample, this clonotype turned up a few times. Its antigen is unidentified. Described time point: blood at routine non-recurrence follow-up after resection. The study sequenced unsorted whole RNA from tumor, nontumor lung or frozen PBMC. TCRdb recomputed calls from the 5' RACE reads with MiXCR, one row per CDR3 protein. Among 9,000 to 10,000 distinct CDR3 sequences listed, about 23% were seen once. With 4 bases clipped from V and 5 bases from J, the junction kept 9 bases outside the gene matches. This CDR3 is 17 amino acids long. The germline V gene encodes CDR1 SQVTM and CDR2 ANQGSEA. The sequencing used PBMCs, collected at follow-up. The sequence derives from a female donor with early-stage non-small cell lung cancer. The chain combines TRBV29-1 with TRBJ2-2; 14 nucleotides align to TRBD2. The DNA for the CDR3 is TGCAGCGTTGCCGGACTAGCGGGAGGTAGTAGAACCGGGGAGCTGTTTTTT. It yields the protein CSVAGLAGGSRTGELFF.